The next 11 T cell receptor beta chains were all read from a single sample in a study of T cell responses to AZD1222 COVID-19 vaccine. Clones were read by immunoSEQ multiplex PCR, and TCRdb kept only the in-frame ones, dropping some. Altogether about 120,000 clones are present, 75% to 90% being singletons, with the ten largest covering 2.4%. The specimen comprised peripheral blood, sampled on day 0 of AZD1222 vaccination. The receptors were sampled from an adult in good health.

This chain links TRBV7-8 with TRBJ1-5; D may be TRBD1 (5 bases). V lost 1 base and J 1 base, leaving 14 bases between the germline ends. Germline V gene lookup returns CDR1 SGHVS and CDR2 FQNEAQ. The CDR3 runs to 17 residues. This CDR3 is CASSLVGGIGSNQPQHF. In nucleotides, the CDR3 is TGTGCCAGCAGCTTAGTGGGGGGTATAGGCAGCAATCAGCCCCAGCATTTT.

This chain connects TRBV19 to TRBJ2-7, with D unclear. The length of the CDR3 is 13 residues. The V end was cut by 0 bases, the J end by 2 bases, with 5 bases between. Germline values: CDR1 LNHDA, CDR2 SQIVND (reference sequence). CDR3: CASSIEGPYEQYF. DNA for the CDR3: TGTGCCAGTAGTATAGAAGGCCCCTACGAGCAGTACTTC.

In nucleotides, the CDR3 is TGCGCCAGCAGTCAATCCAAGGGGGGAGGGCAACCTTACGAGCAGTACTTC. It yields the protein CASSQSKGGGQPYEQYF. The chain joins TRBV23-1 to TRBJ2-7; D possibly corresponds to TRBD2 (7 bases). TRBV23-1 is treated as an ORF (open reading frame) with a function not yet certain. Deletions cut 0 bases from V and 4 bases from J, with 19 bases between. The CDR3 covers 17 residues.

The chain carries TRBV27 and TRBJ2-7; TRBD1 agrees at 11 bases. Unmatched junction bases numbered 8, after V lost 5 bases and J lost 5 bases. Germline V gene lookup returns CDR1 MNHEY and CDR2 SMNVEV (reference sequence). The CDR3 runs 15 residues. DNA for the CDR3: TGTGCCAGCAGTGCCGGACAGGGGGCCTTCCACGAGCAGTACTTC. Amino acid sequence: CASSAGQGAFHEQYF.

CDR3: CASSQGGGQSTPYEQYF. As DNA, the CDR3 is TGTGCCAGCAGCCAAGGGGGCGGACAGTCGACCCCCTACGAGCAGTACTTC. This chain uses TRBV4-2 with TRBJ2-7, with D tentatively TRBD1 (6 bases). Germline CDR1 and CDR2: LGHNA and YNFKEQ. V lost 1 base and J lost 2, with 18 bases in between. The CDR3 loop spans 17 amino acids.

The rearrangement joins TRBV19 to TRBJ1-6, with D unclear. CDR3 length equals 14 residues. Germline V gene sequence: CDR1 LNHDA, CDR2 SQIVND (reference sequence). The V gene lost 5 bases and the J gene lost 13 bases, with 18 bases spanning the gap. CDR3 region: CASSPDRPGRPLHF. The CDR3 DNA sequence: TGTGCCAGTAGTCCCGACCGTCCGGGAAGGCCCCTCCACTTT.

The table lists this clone with a count of one. This chain connects TRBV9 to TRBJ2-5; 8 bases are a match to TRBD1. There are 15 residues in the CDR3. Germline V CDR1 and CDR2: SGDLS, YYNGEE. With 2 bases clipped from V and 5 bases from J, the junction kept 8 bases outside the gene matches. For the CDR3, the DNA is TGTGCCAGCAGCGTGGGACAGGTACCGATCGAGACCCAGTACTTC. This translates into CASSVGQVPIETQYF. Filled out from reference TRBV9 and TRBJ2-5, the complete variable domain reads DSGVTQTPKHLITATGQRVTLRCSPRSGDLSVYWYQQSLDQGLQFLIQYYNGEERAKGNILERFSAQQFPDLHSELNLSSLELGDSALYFCASSVGQVPIETQYFGPGTRLLVL.

The CDR3 coding sequence is TGTGCCATCAGTGAATTGGGAGACAATTCACCCCTCCACTTT. It yields the protein CAISELGDNSPLHF. The chain joins TRBV10-3 to TRBJ1-6, with no clear D. The CDR3 has 14 residues. CDR1 ENHRY and CDR2 SYGVKD come from the germline V gene. V shed 3 bases and J shed 7 bases, with 10 bases lying between them.

The V call is TRBV12-3 or TRBV12-4, the J call TRBJ1-4; D might be TRBD1 (6 bases). Trimming took off 8 bases at V and 3 bases at J, with 10 bases between the two ends. There are 13 residues in the CDR3. In DNA, the CDR3 is TGTGCCAGCTGCCGACAGGCTAATGAAAAACTGTTTTTT. Amino acid sequence: CASCRQANEKLFF.

The chain combines TRBV5-1 with TRBJ1-5; D call uncertain. The CDR3 sequence is 13 residues long. V was trimmed by 3 bases and J by 7 bases, leaving 11 bases between them. Germline V gene sequence: CDR1 SGHRS, CDR2 YFSETQ. CDR3: CASSSRGEQPQHF. CDR3 in DNA: TGCGCCAGCAGCTCCCGGGGAGAACAGCCCCAGCATTTT.

The chain has TRBV5-1 and TRBJ2-1; 16 bases are shared with TRBD2. Germline V lookup: CDR1 SGHRS, CDR2 YFSETQ. The CDR3 length is 15 residues. With 3 bases clipped from V and 15 bases from J, the junction kept 9 bases outside the gene matches. CDR3 sequence (DNA): TGCGCCAGCAGCTCCGGGACTAGCGGGAGGGCCGGGTGGTTCTTC. It specifies CASSSGTSGRAGWFF.